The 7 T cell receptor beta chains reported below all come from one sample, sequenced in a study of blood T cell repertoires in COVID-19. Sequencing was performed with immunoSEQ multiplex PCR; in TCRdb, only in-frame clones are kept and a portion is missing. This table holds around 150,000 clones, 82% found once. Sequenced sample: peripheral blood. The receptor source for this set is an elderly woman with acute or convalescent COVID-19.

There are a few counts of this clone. The CDR3 coding sequence is TGTGCCAGCAGCGGACAGGGAAGGGGCGAGCAGTACTTC. Protein: CASSGQGRGEQYF. The J gene is TRBJ2-7, the V gene TRBV3-1 (or the pseudogene TRBV3-2), with 8 positions matching TRBD1. This CDR3 spans 13 amino acids. After removal of 5 bases from V and 6 bases from J, the junction contained 6 bases not matched to a gene. Germline-derived CDR1 and CDR2 are LGHDT and YNNKEL (reference sequence).

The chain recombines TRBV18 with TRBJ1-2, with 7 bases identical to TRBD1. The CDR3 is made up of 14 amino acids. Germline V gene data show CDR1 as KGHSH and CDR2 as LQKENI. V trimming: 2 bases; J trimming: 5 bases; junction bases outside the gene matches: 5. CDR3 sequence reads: CASSPGQAPYGYTF. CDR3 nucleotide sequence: TGTGCCAGCTCACCAGGACAGGCACCTTATGGCTACACCTTC.

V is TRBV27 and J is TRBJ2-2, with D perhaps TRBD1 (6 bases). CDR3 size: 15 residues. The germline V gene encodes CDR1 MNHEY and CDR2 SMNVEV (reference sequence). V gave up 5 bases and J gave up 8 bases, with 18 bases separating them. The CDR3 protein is CASSKPGHQRGELFF. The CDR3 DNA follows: TGTGCCAGCAGTAAGCCGGGACACCAACGAGGGGAGCTGTTTTTT.

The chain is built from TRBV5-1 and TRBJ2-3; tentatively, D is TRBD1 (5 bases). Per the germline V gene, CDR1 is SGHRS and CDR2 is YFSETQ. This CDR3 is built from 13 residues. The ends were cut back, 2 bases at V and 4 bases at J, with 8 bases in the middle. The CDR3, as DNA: TGCGCCAGCAGCTTTCAAGGGGCAGATACGCAGTATTTT. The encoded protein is CASSFQGADTQYF.

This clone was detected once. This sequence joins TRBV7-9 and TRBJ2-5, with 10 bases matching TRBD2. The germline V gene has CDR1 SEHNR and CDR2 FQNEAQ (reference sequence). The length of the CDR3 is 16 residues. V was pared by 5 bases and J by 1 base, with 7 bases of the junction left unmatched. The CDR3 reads CASSLTSGIIQETQYF. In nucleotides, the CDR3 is TGTGCCAGCAGCCTTACTAGCGGGATAATCCAAGAGACCCAGTACTTC.

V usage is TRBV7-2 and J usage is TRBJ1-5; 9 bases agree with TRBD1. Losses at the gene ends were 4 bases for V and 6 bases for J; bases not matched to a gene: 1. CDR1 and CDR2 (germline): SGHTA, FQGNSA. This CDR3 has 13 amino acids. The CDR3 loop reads CASSWGQGQPQHF. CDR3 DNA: TGTGCCAGCAGCTGGGGACAGGGTCAGCCCCAGCATTTT.

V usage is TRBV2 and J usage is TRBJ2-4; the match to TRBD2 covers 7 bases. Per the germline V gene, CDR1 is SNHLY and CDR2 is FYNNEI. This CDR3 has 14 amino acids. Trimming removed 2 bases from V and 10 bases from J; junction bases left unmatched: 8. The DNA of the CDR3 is TGTGCCAGCAGTGAATGGGCTAGCGGCCGTATTCAGTACTTC. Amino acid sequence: CASSEWASGRIQYF.